Detailed here is one T cell receptor beta chain. The antigen remains undetermined. The germline CDR1 and CDR2 sequences are MNHEY and SMNVEV (reference sequence). There are 14 residues in the CDR3. The ends lost 10 bases at V and 8 bases at J; junction bases unmatched: 8. Naive CD8 cells lacked CD45RO and underwent positive selection for CCR7, leaving out terminally differentiated effector memory CD45RA+ cells. TCRdb's table, derived via immunoSEQ multiplex PCR, lists solely in-frame clones and lacks some. The sample comprises some 2,000,000 clones, roughly 94% of which are singletons, and 0.9% to 1.3% rests with the top ten. The sample originates from a study of shared clonotypes between healthy human individuals. Study overall: Per donor, CD8 memory used one plate, CD8 naive used two, CD4 memory used three and CD4 naive used three. Study conclusions and caveats: Sorted-subset sequencing was shown by rarefaction to be incomplete despite large depth. On the whole, naive subsets had larger estimated richness than memory subsets had. Sequencing depth was predicted to influence how clonotypes are shared among donors.

This receptor was taken from a man between 18 and 29 years old in good health. The sequencing sample was made of naive CD8+ T cells sorted from blood. The chain couples TRBV27 to TRBJ2-1; 13 bases are a match to TRBD2. CDR3 residues: CATTGLAGVDEQFF. CDR3 coding DNA: TGTGCCACCACCGGACTAGCGGGAGTGGATGAGCAGTTCTTC.